This T cell receptor (beta chain) stems from a study of cytomegalovirus exposure and HLA in healthy donors. 60 Vbeta and 13 Jbeta primers were used in PCR. The data were produced by immunoSEQ multiplex PCR, yet TCRdb's version contains in-frame clones alone and is incomplete. The table shows about 160,000 clones, with 60% to 80% occurring only once. Trimming stripped 0 bases from V and 6 bases from J, with 15 bases between. CDR1 and CDR2 from the germline V gene are SGHRS and YFSETQ. The length of the CDR3 is 15 residues. The receptor comes from a man aged 18 to 35 in good health and CMV-seropositive. The rearrangement links TRBV5-1 to TRBJ1-1; maybe TRBD1 (6 bases). Sequencing used PBMCs. The CDR3: CASSLEAGGGPEAFF. The CDR3 DNA sequence: TGCGCCAGCAGCTTGGAGGCGGGGGGCGGTCCTGAAGCTTTCTTT.